This entry features one T cell receptor beta chain sequence. No antigen is known for it. No base quality values were provided; no much bigger clone lies one nucleotide off. Each collaborating institution followed its own protocols to collect whole blood in K2EDTA tubes. Collaborator samples were shipped for TCRbeta analysis as frozen whole blood, isolated PBMCs, or DNA extracted from either sample type. V is reduced by 4 bases and J by 10 bases, leaving a spacing of 14 bases between them. CDR3 length: 14 amino acids, cysteine to phenylalanine. Only the CDR3 DNA is retained, 42 bases long and in frame from the first base. Per the germline V gene, MNHEY is the CDR1 and SVGAGI is the CDR2. This record belongs to a study of blood T cell repertoires in COVID-19 (dated by TCRdb to 2018 to 2021). As for the study more broadly: Collaborator samples came from the United States, Italy and Spain and covered acute and convalescent phases of COVID-19. Samples came from the ongoing ImmuneRACE study (first 160 participants) plus 1,254 subjects from 6 global collaborators. Where available, HLA class I and class II types were taken from metadata supplied by the sample provider and were not determined by assay-based typing. The repertoires were released in a freely available public database meant as a resource for research on the immune response to SARS-CoV-2. The prospective study material was composed of cDNA or gDNA derived from T cells, B-cell-depleted T cells, or PBMCs. Sample metadata almost always included a de-identified subject ID, COVID-19 status, age in years and sex. Subjects who had been exposed to COVID-19, were actively infected with it, or had recovered from it provided the deeply sampled blood TCRbeta repertoires that made up the dataset. General conclusions and limits of the study: The quantity of clinical and demographic metadata differed by source and by participant and was supplied without curation.

The immunoSEQ Assay, a bias-controlled multiplex PCR, was used to amplify TCRbeta CDR3 regions from genomic DNA. The study's processing was this. The number of nucleated cells in each sample was estimated from the amplification of reference gene primers within the assay. To quantify the absolute abundance of each unique TCRbeta CDR3 rearrangement, sequence reads were collapsed and filtered. For each sample, productive Simpson clonality was calculated as the square root of Simpson's diversity index across productive rearrangements. TCRdb obtained this table from immuneACCESS and retained in-frame rearrangements with V and J assigned. These tables miss some clones; where compared with another copy, unresolved V genes account for less than half of the shortfall, and the remainder is unexplained. Clone size and the V and J calls come from that table; the DNA yielded D and trimming. Counted in this sample were some 57,000 clones; almost 90% of them appeared once. Together, the top ten hold less than 15% of the sample.

Sequenced sample: peripheral blood. The TCR comes from a man between 60 and 75 years old with active COVID-19. The sequence joins TRBV6-5 to TRBJ1-6, and TRBD1 may be the D gene, going by 5 matching bases. Read as DNA, the sequence is TGTGCCAGCAGTTTCAAGGGGTCACAGTCACCCCTCCACTTT. Its translation reads: CASSFKGSQSPLHF.